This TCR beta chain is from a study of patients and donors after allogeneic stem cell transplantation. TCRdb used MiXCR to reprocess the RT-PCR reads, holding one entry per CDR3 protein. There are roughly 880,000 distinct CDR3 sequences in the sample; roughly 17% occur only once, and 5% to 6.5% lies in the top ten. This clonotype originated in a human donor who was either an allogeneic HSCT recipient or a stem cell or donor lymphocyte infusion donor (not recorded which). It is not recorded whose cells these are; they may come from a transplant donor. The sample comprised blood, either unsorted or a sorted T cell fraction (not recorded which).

The CDR3 reads CSSKTGGGTEAFF. Written as DNA, the CDR3 is TGCAGCTCTAAGACAGGGGGAGGCACTGAAGCTTTCTTT. V gene TRBV29-1 combines with J gene TRBJ1-1; 9 nucleotides line up with TRBD1. The V gene's germline CDR1 is SQVTM and CDR2 ANQGSEA. Trimming removed 8 bases from V and 4 bases from J; junction bases left unmatched: 8. CDR3 length: 13 residues.